This record covers a single T cell receptor (beta chain). What it binds is unknown. The entry originates in a study of OX40 agonist ivuxolimab in advanced cancers. CDR3 length: 15 amino acids. V lost 4 bases and J 7 bases, leaving 17 bases between the germline ends. In germline, CDR1 is SGHRS, CDR2 YFSETQ. Libraries were prepared by immunoSEQ multiplex PCR; TCRdb keeps only in-frame clonotypes and omits some of them. In the table there are tens of thousands of clones, around nine tenths of which are singletons. The study, taken as a whole, reports: Antigen targets of the expanded peripheral T cells went undetermined. The CD4+ and CD8+ T cells in the blood had expanded clonally by week 6 at 0.1 to 3.0 mg/kg.

V usage is TRBV5-1 and J usage is TRBJ1-4; D possibly corresponds to TRBD1 (6 bases). The sequencing here drew on CD4+ or CD8+ T cells sorted from blood, taken in a trial of the OX40 agonist ivuxolimab. This clonotype was obtained from an adult with an advanced solid tumor such as melanoma, head and neck, liver or kidney cancer. Here the CDR3 DNA reads TGCGCCAGCAGCGCCGCAAGCGGACAGCGTGAAAAACTGTTTTTT. Residues: CASSAASGQREKLFF. The complete variable domain, with remaining parts taken from reference TRBV5-1 and TRBJ1-4, reads KAGVTQTPRYLIKTRGQQVTLSCSPISGHRSVSWYQQTPGQGLQFLFEYFSETQRNKGNFPGRFSGRQFSNSRSEMNVSTLELGDSALYLCASSAASGQREKLFFGSGTQLSVL.